This T cell receptor beta chain was captured in a study of cytomegalovirus exposure and HLA in healthy donors. It was healthy bone marrow donors who served as donors. In this sample, this clone turned up once. The PCR used 60 Vbeta and 13 Jbeta primers. In the authors' workflow: A later analysis counted around 80 million unique TCR beta chains, some 11 million shared. Here immunoSEQ multiplex PCR was the method, and the copy in TCRdb shows in-frame clones only, minus some. The DNA gave D and trimming, while V, J and clone size come from that table. There are about 170,000 clones in the sample; more than 70% occur only once, and 4.5% to 5.5% lies in the top ten. V lost 2 bases and J 3 bases, leaving 21 bases between the germline ends. Germline V gene sequence: CDR1 SGDLS, CDR2 YYNGEE. This CDR3 region has 17 residues.

This clonotype was obtained from a woman between 45 and 65 years old in good health and CMV-seropositive. This sequence joins TRBV9 and TRBJ2-7, with D perhaps matching TRBD2 (5 bases). Specimen: PBMCs. The CDR3 sequence: CASSVGDSLLTNYEQYF. Written as DNA, the CDR3 is TGTGCCAGCAGCGTGGGAGACTCCCTGCTAACCAACTACGAGCAGTACTTC.